These 21 T cell receptor beta chains originate from one sample sequenced in a study of cytomegalovirus exposure and HLA in healthy donors. The PCR was carried out with 60 Vbeta primers and 13 Jbeta primers. The assay was immunoSEQ multiplex PCR, and TCRdb's table has in-frame clones only and misses some. The sample consists of about 120,000 clones, more than 65% of them appearing once. Source material: PBMCs. The receptor source for this set is a young woman in good health and CMV-seronegative.

This chain links TRBV18 with TRBJ1-6; D is possibly TRBD1 (6 bases). Germline-derived CDR1 and CDR2 are KGHSH and LQKENI. V was trimmed by 6 bases and J by 10 bases, leaving 19 bases between them. CDR3 length: 15 residues. CDR3 nucleotide sequence: TGTGCCAGCTCCCCCTTACAGGGCCTAGGGTCACCCCTCCACTTT. This gives the protein CASSPLQGLGSPLHF.

The chain couples TRBV5-1 to TRBJ1-5, with D perhaps matching TRBD1 (6 bases). This CDR3 is 13 amino acids long. Germline V gene lookup returns CDR1 SGHRS and CDR2 YFSETQ. Between the trimmed V and J ends, which lost 4 bases and 7 bases, there was a span of 12 bases. The CDR3 DNA is TGCGCCAGCAGCATGGGGGGCGAACAGCCCCAGCATTTT. It specifies CASSMGGEQPQHF.

V usage is TRBV4-3 and J usage is TRBJ1-3; 7 bases agree with TRBD1. CDR1 is LGHNA, CDR2 YSLEER, per germline. CDR3 length: 16 residues. V was pared by 1 base and J by 0 bases, with 3 bases of the junction left unmatched. CDR3 sequence: CASSQVGTDSGNTIYF. The CDR3 DNA reads as TGCGCCAGCAGCCAAGTAGGGACAGACTCTGGAAACACCATATATTTT.

This chain links TRBV7-9 with TRBJ1-1; weak D call: TRBD1 (5 bases). The V end was cut by 3 bases, the J end by 11 bases, with 16 bases between. Germline assignment: CDR1 SEHNR and CDR2 FQNEAQ (reference sequence). The CDR3 loop spans 13 amino acids. CDR3 in amino acids: CASSFRAQDGAFF. The CDR3, as DNA: TGTGCCAGCAGCTTCAGGGCCCAAGACGGCGCTTTCTTT.

The chain has TRBV6-5 and TRBJ2-7, with unresolved D. The CDR3 sequence is 14 residues long. The germline V gene encodes CDR1 MNHEY and CDR2 SVGAGI. V lost 5 bases and J lost 2, with 13 bases in between. CDR3 in amino acids: CASSPRRGTYEQYF. In DNA, the CDR3 is TGTGCCAGCAGTCCTCGCCGAGGTACCTACGAGCAGTACTTC.

V gene TRBV27 combines with J gene TRBJ1-5; 7 bases map to TRBD1. This CDR3 region has 14 residues. Trimming cost V 6 bases and J 6 bases; bases outside gene matches: 8. CDR1 is MNHEY, CDR2 SMNVEV, per germline (reference sequence). The CDR3 spells CASSVTGLGQPQHF. The CDR3 DNA sequence: TGTGCCAGCAGCGTGACAGGGTTAGGTCAGCCCCAGCATTTT.

The chain employs TRBV4-2 and TRBJ2-5; 9 positions agree with TRBD2. There are 16 residues in the CDR3. J was trimmed by 5 bases and V by 0 bases; bases with no gene match: 7. Per germline, CDR1 LGHNA and CDR2 YNFKEQ. The CDR3 region has the DNA TGTGCCAGCAGCCAAGATGTTAATAGCGGGAGTGAGACCCAGTACTTC. It specifies CASSQDVNSGSETQYF.

The count of this clone is one. The chain links TRBV6-5 to TRBJ1-6; tentative D call: TRBD1 (5 bases). Trimming removed 8 bases from V and 10 bases from J, with 21 bases in between. In germline, CDR1 is MNHEY, CDR2 SVGAGI. This CDR3 has 15 residues. The CDR3 reads CASQTALGGGSPLHF. CDR3 coding DNA: TGTGCCAGCCAGACCGCCCTCGGGGGAGGATCACCCCTCCACTTT.

The rearrangement links TRBV19 to TRBJ2-7; 8 bases map to TRBD1. The CDR3 spans 14 residues. Per germline, CDR1 LNHDA and CDR2 SQIVND (reference sequence). The V segment lost 5 bases and the J segment 3 bases; nucleotides outside the gene matches: 6. This CDR3 reads CASSRTGTVYEQYF. CDR3 DNA sequence: TGTGCCAGTAGTCGGACAGGGACGGTCTACGAGCAGTACTTC.

The genes are TRBV2 and TRBJ2-1; TRBD2 agrees at 13 bases. Germline V gene lookup returns CDR1 SNHLY and CDR2 FYNNEI. The CDR3 covers 15 residues. V was clipped by 2 bases and J by 10 bases; unmatched bases: 5. The CDR3 sequence is CASSEQLAGGEEQFF. As DNA, the CDR3 is TGTGCCAGCAGTGAACAACTAGCGGGGGGGGAGGAGCAGTTCTTC.

The chain employs TRBV29-1 and TRBJ2-1, with TRBD2 matching 13 bases. Unmatched junction bases numbered 8, after V lost 2 bases and J lost 7 bases. The CDR3 runs to 16 residues. Per germline, CDR1 SQVTM and CDR2 ANQGSEA. Here the CDR3 DNA reads TGCAGCGTTGAAAGCCGGACTAGCGGGAGAATGAATGAGCAGTTCTTC. Residues: CSVESRTSGRMNEQFF.

The chain uses TRBV15 and TRBJ1-4; no definite D call. CDR1 is LNHNV, CDR2 YYDKDF, per germline (reference sequence). The CDR3 is 12 amino acids. Trimming cost V 1 base and J 7 bases, with 4 bases left between them. The CDR3 loop reads CATSRVGEKLFF. The CDR3 bases are TGTGCCACCAGCAGAGTCGGTGAAAAACTGTTTTTT. The full variable domain, rest sourced from reference TRBV15 and TRBJ1-4, is DAMVIQNPRYQVTQFGKPVTLSCSQTLNHNVMYWYQQKSSQAPKLLFHYYDKDFNNEADTPDNFQSRRPNTSFCFLDIRSPGLGDTAMYLCATSRVGEKLFFGSGTQLSVL.

This chain uses TRBV7-9 with TRBJ2-7, with D perhaps TRBD2 (5 bases). The germline V gene has CDR1 SEHNR and CDR2 FQNEAQ (reference sequence). The CDR3 is 14 residues long. V shed 0 bases and J shed 4 bases, with 10 bases lying between them. CDR3 sequence reads: CASSLASGPYEQYF. The CDR3 nucleotides read TGTGCCAGCAGCTTAGCGAGCGGACCTTACGAGCAGTACTTC.

This clone was picked up one time. This chain uses TRBV19 with TRBJ1-4; D is perhaps TRBD1 (6 bases). CDR1 and CDR2 (germline): LNHDA, SQIVND (reference sequence). This CDR3 spans 14 amino acids. Trimming left V 2 bases short and J 8 bases short, with 12 bases between. The CDR3 DNA follows: TGTGCCAGTAGTATACAGGGGATCGGCGAAAAACTGTTTTTT. This codes for CASSIQGIGEKLFF. The full variable domain, with the rest looked up from reference TRBV19 and TRBJ1-4, is DGGITQSPKYLFRKEGQNVTLSCEQNLNHDAMYWYRQDPGQGLRLIYYSQIVNDFQKGDIAEGYSVSREKKESFPLTVTSAQKNPTAFYLCASSIQGIGEKLFFGSGTQLSVL.

This chain connects TRBV27 to TRBJ1-2; 10 nucleotides align to TRBD1. The CDR3 covers 19 residues. Trimming took 4 bases from V and 7 from J; bases not matched to a gene: 21. Germline-derived CDR1 and CDR2 are MNHEY and SMNVEV (reference sequence). CDR3 region: CASSSLGWDRGRTTAGYTF. CDR3 coding DNA: TGTGCCAGCAGTTCTTTAGGTTGGGACAGGGGACGAACTACGGCTGGCTACACCTTC.

The rearrangement joins TRBV7-9 to TRBJ1-2; 9 bases fit TRBD1. J lost 8 bases, V lost 4 bases, and 11 bases had no gene match. Germline assignment: CDR1 SEHNR and CDR2 FQNEAQ (reference sequence). CDR3 length equals 15 residues. The CDR3 bases are TGTGCCAGCAGCTCTCCCGGGACAGGGCCTCTCGGCTACACCTTC. Translated: CASSSPGTGPLGYTF.

The chain is built from TRBV6-5 and TRBJ2-7; 8 nucleotides align to TRBD2. Germline V CDR1 and CDR2: MNHEY, SVGAGI. The ends lost 0 bases at V and 2 bases at J; junction bases unmatched: 6. This CDR3 comprises 16 residues. The CDR3 sequence: CASSYSGSGNPYEQYF. CDR3 in DNA: TGTGCCAGCAGTTACTCGGGTAGCGGGAACCCCTACGAGCAGTACTTC.

The rearrangement links TRBV2 to TRBJ2-5; TRBD2 agrees at 15 bases. V lost 10 bases and J lost 2; bases outside the gene matches: 5. This CDR3 contains 15 residues. The germline V gene has CDR1 SNHLY and CDR2 FYNNEI. CDR3 sequence (DNA): TGTGCCACCGGGACTAGCGGGAGGAAACAAGAGACCCAGTACTTC. Its translation is CATGTSGRKQETQYF.

CDR3 loop: CASSGGTLYNEQFF. CDR3 in DNA: TGTGCCAGCAGCGGCGGCACCTTATACAATGAGCAGTTCTTC. The chain recombines TRBV19 with TRBJ2-1, with D possibly TRBD2 on 5 matching bases. V gave up 9 bases and J gave up 4 bases, with 16 bases separating them. CDR1 and CDR2 from the germline V gene are LNHDA and SQIVND (reference sequence). The CDR3 runs 14 residues.

The chain links TRBV2 to TRBJ2-1, with D possibly matching TRBD1 (5 bases). This CDR3 region has 15 residues. V lost 5 bases and J lost 0, with 11 bases in between. Germline lookup yields CDR1 SNHLY and CDR2 FYNNEI. Here the CDR3 reads CASSLQVSSYNEQFF. The DNA of the CDR3 is TGTGCCAGCAGTTTACAGGTGAGCTCCTACAATGAGCAGTTCTTC.

The CDR3 sequence: CASSPFRGSTNEKLFF. The CDR3 DNA follows: TGTGCCAGCAGCCCATTTCGGGGTTCAACTAATGAAAAACTGTTTTTT. The V call is TRBV6-6, the J call TRBJ1-4; D is undetermined. The CDR3 spans 16 residues. V gave up 6 bases and J gave up 0 bases, with 14 bases separating them. Germline CDR1 MNHNY, CDR2 SVGAGI (reference sequence).